The rows below give T cell receptor beta chains drawn from one sample of a study of blood T cells in healthy people across ages. One entry per CDR3 protein, called by TCRdb with MiXCR from the 5' RACE reads. The table includes some 1.7 million distinct CDR3 sequences, about 30% detected once. Material for sequencing was blood. The receptors stem from a woman aged 25 to 39 in good health. Each CDR3 is given with its conserved first and last residue. Each record gives: clone size, V gene, D gene, J gene, CDR3 length, CDR3 protein, CDR3 DNA. A D gene is named only where the DNA matches it firmly. Some rows mark clone size as missing; the rest say once, few, many or name a class of expanded clone.

clone size: -
V gene: TRBV6-6
D gene: -
J gene: TRBJ1-5
CDR3 length: 13
CDR3 protein: CASSYSRYQPQHF
CDR3 DNA: TGTGCCAGCAGTTACTCAAGATATCAGCCCCAGCATTTT

clone size: once
V gene: TRBV11-2
D gene: -
J gene: TRBJ1-6
CDR3 length: 23
CDR3 protein: CASSKTSGGYEQYFGPPNSPLHF
CDR3 DNA: -

clone size: few
V gene: TRBV7-9
D gene: -
J gene: TRBJ2-5
CDR3 length: 14
CDR3 protein: CASGSRGNLETQYF
CDR3 DNA: TGTGCCAGCGGATCGAGGGGGAACTTGGAGACCCAGTACTTC

clone size: few
V gene: TRBV6-2/TRBV6-3
D gene: TRBD1
J gene: TRBJ2-4
CDR3 length: 13
CDR3 protein: CATTGSPKNIQYF
CDR3 DNA: TGTGCCACGACAGGGAGTCCCAAAAACATTCAGTACTTC

clone size: -
V gene: TRBV9
D gene: TRBD2
J gene: TRBJ2-3
CDR3 length: 18
CDR3 protein: CASSVEGLAGEVQDTQYF
CDR3 DNA: TGTGCCAGCAGCGTCGAGGGACTAGCGGGGGAGGTGCAAGATACGCAGTATTTT

clone size: once
V gene: TRBV12-3/TRBV12-4
D gene: TRBD1
J gene: TRBJ1-1
CDR3 length: 14
CDR3 protein: CASSQDRGRPEAFF
CDR3 DNA: TGTGCCAGCAGCCAGGACAGGGGTCGTCCTGAAGCTTTCTTT

clone size: -
V gene: TRBV4-2
D gene: TRBD1
J gene: TRBJ1-2
CDR3 length: 13
CDR3 protein: CVSSQVSGGGYTF
CDR3 DNA: TGTGTCAGCAGCCAAGTGTCAGGGGGTGGCTACACCTTC

clone size: -
V gene: TRBV5-1
D gene: -
J gene: TRBJ2-3
CDR3 length: 15
CDR3 protein: CASSLTKSVGDTQYF
CDR3 DNA: TGCGCCAGCAGCTTGACGAAAAGCGTGGGGGATACGCAGTATTTT

clone size: -
V gene: TRBV19
D gene: -
J gene: TRBJ1-1
CDR3 length: 15
CDR3 protein: CASSTNRDSNTEAFF
CDR3 DNA: TGTGCCAGTAGTACCAACCGGGACTCAAACACTGAAGCTTTCTTT

clone size: few
V gene: TRBV4-1
D gene: TRBD2
J gene: TRBJ2-7
CDR3 length: 15
CDR3 protein: CASSQGEGYYYEQYF
CDR3 DNA: TGCGCCAGCAGCCAAGGGGAGGGCTACTACTACGAGCAGTACTTC

clone size: many
V gene: TRBV28
D gene: -
J gene: TRBJ2-6
CDR3 length: 15
CDR3 protein: CASSSRGAGANVLTF
CDR3 DNA: TGTGCCAGCAGTTCCAGGGGAGCCGGGGCCAACGTCCTGACTTTC

clone size: -
V gene: TRBV5-1
D gene: -
J gene: TRBJ1-3
CDR3 length: 15
CDR3 protein: CASSLQPGSGSTIYF
CDR3 DNA: TGCGCCAGCAGCTTGCAGCCAGGCTCTGGAAGCACCATATATTTT

clone size: few
V gene: TRBV10-3
D gene: TRBD2
J gene: TRBJ2-1
CDR3 length: 14
CDR3 protein: CAISFRGGEGEQFF
CDR3 DNA: TGTGCCATCAGTTTCCGGGGGGGAGAGGGTGAGCAGTTCTTC

clone size: -
V gene: TRBV7-2
D gene: TRBD1
J gene: TRBJ2-7
CDR3 length: 16
CDR3 protein: CASSLIWGTGLGEQYF
CDR3 DNA: TGTGCCAGCAGCTTAATTTGGGGGACAGGGTTAGGTGAGCAGTACTTC